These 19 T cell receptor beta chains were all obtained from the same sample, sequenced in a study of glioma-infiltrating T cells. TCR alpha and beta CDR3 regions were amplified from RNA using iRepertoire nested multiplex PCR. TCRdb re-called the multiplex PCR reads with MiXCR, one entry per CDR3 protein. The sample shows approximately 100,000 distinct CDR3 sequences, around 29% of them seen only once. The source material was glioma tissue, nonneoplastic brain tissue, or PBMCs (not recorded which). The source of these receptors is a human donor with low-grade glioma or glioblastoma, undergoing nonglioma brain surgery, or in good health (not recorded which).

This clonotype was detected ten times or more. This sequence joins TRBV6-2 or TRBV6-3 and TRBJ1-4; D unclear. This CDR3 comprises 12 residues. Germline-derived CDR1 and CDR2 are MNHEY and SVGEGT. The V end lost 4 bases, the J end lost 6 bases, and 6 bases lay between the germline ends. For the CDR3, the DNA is TGTGCCAGCAGTTCGGCCGATGAAAAACTGTTTTTT. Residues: CASSSADEKLFF.

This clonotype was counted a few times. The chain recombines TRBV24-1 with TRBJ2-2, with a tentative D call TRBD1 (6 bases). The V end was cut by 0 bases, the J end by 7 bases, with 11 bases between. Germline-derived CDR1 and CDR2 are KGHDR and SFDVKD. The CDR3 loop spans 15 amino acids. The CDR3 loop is CATSDLPQGHGELFF. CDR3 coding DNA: TGTGCCACCAGTGATTTGCCACAGGGCCACGGGGAGCTGTTTTTT.

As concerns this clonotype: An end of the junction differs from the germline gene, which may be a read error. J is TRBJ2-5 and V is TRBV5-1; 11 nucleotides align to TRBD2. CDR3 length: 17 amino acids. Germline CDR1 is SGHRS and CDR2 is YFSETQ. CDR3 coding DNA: TGCTCCAGCAGCTCTCCCGGGACTAGCGGCTTTCAAGAGACCCAGTACTTC. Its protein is CSSSSPGTSGFQETQYF.

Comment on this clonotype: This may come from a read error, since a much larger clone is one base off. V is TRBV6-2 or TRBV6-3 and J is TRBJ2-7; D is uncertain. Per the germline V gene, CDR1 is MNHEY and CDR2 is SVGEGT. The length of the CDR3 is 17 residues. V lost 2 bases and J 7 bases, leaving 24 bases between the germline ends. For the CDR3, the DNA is TGTGCCAGCAGTTACGGGTTTCGGAGTACACCGCGTAAAGAGCAGTACTTC. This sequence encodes CASSYGFRSTPRKEQYF.

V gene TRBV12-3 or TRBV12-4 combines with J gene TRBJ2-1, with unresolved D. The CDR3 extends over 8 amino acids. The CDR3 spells CDSNEQFF. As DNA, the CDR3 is TGTGACTCAAATGAGCAGTTCTTC.

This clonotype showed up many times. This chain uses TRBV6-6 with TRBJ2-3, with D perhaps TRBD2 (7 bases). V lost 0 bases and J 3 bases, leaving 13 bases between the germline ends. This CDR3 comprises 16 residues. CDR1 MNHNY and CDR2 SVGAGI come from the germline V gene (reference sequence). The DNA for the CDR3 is TGTGCCAGCAGTTACTCTCGGGGGGCGGGTACAGATACGCAGTATTTT. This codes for CASSYSRGAGTDTQYF.

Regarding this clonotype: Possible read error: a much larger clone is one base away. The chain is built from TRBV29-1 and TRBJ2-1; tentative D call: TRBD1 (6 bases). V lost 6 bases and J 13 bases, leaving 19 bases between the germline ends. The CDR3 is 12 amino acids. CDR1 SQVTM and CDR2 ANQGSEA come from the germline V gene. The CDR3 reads CSVRRKGGSQFF. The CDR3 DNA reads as TGCAGCGTCCGACGGAAAGGGGGTTCACAGTTCTTC.

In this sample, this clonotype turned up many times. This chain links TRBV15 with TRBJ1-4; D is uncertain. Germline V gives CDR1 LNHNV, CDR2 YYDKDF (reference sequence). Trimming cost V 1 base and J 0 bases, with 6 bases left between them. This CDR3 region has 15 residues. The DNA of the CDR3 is TGTGCCACCAGCAGAGGTGGTGCAACTAATGAAAAACTGTTTTTT. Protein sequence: CATSRGGATNEKLFF.

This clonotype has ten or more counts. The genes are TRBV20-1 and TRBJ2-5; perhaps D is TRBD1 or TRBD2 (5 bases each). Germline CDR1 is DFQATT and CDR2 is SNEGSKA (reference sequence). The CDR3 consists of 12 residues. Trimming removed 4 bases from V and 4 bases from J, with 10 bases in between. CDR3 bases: TGCAGTGCTACGGGGCCCCTAGAGACCCAGTACTTC. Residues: CSATGPLETQYF.

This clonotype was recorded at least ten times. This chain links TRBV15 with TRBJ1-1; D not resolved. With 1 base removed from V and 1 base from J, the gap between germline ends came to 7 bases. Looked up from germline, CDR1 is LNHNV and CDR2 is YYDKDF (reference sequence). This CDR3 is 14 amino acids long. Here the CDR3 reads CATSRVRGNTEAFF. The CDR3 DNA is TGTGCCACCAGCAGAGTTCGGGGGAACACTGAAGCTTTCTTT.

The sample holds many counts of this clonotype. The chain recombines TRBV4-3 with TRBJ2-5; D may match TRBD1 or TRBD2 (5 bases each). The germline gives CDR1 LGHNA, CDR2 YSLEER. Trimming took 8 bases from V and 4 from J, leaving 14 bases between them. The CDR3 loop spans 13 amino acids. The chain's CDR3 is CASASWGSETQYF. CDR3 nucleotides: TGCGCCAGCGCTAGCTGGGGGTCAGAGACCCAGTACTTC.

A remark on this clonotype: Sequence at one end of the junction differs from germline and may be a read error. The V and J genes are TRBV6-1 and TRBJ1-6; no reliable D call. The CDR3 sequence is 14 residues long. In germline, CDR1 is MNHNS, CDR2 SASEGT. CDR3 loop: CASSEWYLNSPLHF. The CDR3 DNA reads TGTGCCAGCAGTGAATGGTACCTAAATTCGCCCCTCCACTTT.

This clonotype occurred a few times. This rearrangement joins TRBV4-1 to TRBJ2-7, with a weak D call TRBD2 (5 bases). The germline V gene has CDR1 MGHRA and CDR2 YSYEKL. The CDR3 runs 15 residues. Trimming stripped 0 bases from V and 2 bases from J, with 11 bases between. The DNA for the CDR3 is TGCGCCAGCAGCCAAGAAGATGCCGGGGCCTACGAGCAGTACTTC. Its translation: CASSQEDAGAYEQYF.

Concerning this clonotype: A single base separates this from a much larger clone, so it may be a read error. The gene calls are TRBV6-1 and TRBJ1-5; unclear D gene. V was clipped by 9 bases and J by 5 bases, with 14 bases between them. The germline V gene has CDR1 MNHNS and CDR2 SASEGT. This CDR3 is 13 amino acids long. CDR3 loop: CARRVAIDQPQHF. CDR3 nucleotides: TGTGCCAGAAGGGTCGCAATCGATCAGCCCCAGCATTTT.

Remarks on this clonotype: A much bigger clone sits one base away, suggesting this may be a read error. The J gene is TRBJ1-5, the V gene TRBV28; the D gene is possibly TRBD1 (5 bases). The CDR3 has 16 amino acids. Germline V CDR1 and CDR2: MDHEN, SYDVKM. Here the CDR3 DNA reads TGTGCCAGCAGTTTTTCAGAGGCAGGGAGCAATCATCCCCAGCATTTT. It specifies CASSFSEAGSNHPQHF.

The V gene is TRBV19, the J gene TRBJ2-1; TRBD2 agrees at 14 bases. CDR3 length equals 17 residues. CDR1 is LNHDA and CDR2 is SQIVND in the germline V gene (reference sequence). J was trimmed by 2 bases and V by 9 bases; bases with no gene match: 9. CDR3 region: CASGLAGGRRTYNEQFF. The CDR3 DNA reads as TGTGCCAGCGGACTAGCGGGGGGCCGGAGGACCTACAATGAGCAGTTCTTC. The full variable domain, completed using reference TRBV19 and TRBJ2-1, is DGGITQSPKYLFRKEGQNVTLSCEQNLNHDAMYWYRQDPGQGLRLIYYSQIVNDFQKGDIAEGYSVSREKKESFPLTVTSAQKNPTAFYLCASGLAGGRRTYNEQFFGPGTRLTVL.

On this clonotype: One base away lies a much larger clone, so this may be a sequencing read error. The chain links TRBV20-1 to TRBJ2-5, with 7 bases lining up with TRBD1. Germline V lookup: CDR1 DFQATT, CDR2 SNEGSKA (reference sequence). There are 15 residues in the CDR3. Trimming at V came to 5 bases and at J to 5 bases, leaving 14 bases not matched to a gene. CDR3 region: CSAQRTGRGGETQYF. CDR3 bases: TGCAGTGCTCAAAGGACAGGCCGCGGTGGTGAGACCCAGTACTTC.

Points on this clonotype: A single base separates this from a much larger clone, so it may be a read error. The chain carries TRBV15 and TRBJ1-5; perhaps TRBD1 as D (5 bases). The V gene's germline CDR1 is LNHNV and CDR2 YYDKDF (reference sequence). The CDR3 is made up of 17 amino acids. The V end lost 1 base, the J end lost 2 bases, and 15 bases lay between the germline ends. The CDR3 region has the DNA TGTGCCACCAGCAGAGTAACATGGGGCTCGGGCAATCAGCCCCAGCATTTT. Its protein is CATSRVTWGSGNQPQHF.

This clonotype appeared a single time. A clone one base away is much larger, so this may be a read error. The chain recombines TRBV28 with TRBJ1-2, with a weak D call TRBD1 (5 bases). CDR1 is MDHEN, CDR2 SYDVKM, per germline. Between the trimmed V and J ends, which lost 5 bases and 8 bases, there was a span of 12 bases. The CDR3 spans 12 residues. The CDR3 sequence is CASSNTGLGYTF. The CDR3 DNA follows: TGTGCCAGCAGTAACACGGGGCTGGGCTACACCTTC.